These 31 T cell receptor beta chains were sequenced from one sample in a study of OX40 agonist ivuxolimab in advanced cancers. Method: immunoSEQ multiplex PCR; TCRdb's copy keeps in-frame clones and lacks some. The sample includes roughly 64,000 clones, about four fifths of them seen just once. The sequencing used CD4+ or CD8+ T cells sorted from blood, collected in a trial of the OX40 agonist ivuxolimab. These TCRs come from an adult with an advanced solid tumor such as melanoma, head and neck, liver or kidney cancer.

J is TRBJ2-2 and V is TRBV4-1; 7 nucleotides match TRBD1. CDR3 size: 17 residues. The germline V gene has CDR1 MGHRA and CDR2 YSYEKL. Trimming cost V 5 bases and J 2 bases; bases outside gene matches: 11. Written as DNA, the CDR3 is TGCGCCAGCAGCAAAGGAGCAGGGGGATTCAACACCGGGGAGCTGTTTTTT. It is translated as CASSKGAGGFNTGELFF.

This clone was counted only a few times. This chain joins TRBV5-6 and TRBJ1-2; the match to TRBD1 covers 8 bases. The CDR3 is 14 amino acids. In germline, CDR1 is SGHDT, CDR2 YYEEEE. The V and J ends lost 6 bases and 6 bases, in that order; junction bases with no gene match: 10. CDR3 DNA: TGTGCCAGCAAGCTTGGGACAGGAATAAATGGCTACACCTTC. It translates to CASKLGTGINGYTF.

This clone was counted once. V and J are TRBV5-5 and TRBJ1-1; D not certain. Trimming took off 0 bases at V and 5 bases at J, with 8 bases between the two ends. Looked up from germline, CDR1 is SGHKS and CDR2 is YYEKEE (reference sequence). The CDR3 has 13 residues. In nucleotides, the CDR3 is TGTGCCAGCAGCTTGGCGGGGAGGACTGAAGCTTTCTTT. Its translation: CASSLAGRTEAFF.

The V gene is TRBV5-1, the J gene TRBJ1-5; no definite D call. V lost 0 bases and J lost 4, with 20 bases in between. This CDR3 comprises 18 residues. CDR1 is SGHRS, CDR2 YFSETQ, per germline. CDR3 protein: CASSLAKTPEVTNQPQHF. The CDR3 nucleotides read TGCGCCAGCAGCTTGGCGAAAACGCCTGAGGTTACTAATCAGCCCCAGCATTTT.

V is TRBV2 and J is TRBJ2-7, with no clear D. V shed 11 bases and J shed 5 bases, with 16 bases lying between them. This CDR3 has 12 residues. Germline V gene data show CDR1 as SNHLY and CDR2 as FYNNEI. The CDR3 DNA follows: TGTGCCGGAAGCATACGAGGTGACGAGCAGTACTTC. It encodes CAGSIRGDEQYF.

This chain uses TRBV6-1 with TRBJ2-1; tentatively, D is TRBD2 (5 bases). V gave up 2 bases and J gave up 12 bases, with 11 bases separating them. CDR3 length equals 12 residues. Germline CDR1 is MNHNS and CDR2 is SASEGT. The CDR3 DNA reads TGTGCCAGCAGTGAACGGGGTTACCTGCAGTTCTTC. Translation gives CASSERGYLQFF.

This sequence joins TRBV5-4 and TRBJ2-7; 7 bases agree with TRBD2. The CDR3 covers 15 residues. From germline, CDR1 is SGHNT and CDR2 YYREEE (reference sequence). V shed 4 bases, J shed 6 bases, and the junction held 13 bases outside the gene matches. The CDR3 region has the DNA TGTGCCAGCAGCGGGGGGGAGGGCGGTTGGGGCGAGCAGTACTTC. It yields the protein CASSGGEGGWGEQYF.

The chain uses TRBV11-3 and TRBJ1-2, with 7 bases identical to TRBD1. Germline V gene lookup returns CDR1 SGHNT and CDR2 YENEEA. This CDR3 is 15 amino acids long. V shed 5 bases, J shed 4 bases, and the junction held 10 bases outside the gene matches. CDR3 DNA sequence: TGTGCCAGCAGCCAAGGGACAGTACCTACCTATGGCTACACCTTC. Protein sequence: CASSQGTVPTYGYTF.

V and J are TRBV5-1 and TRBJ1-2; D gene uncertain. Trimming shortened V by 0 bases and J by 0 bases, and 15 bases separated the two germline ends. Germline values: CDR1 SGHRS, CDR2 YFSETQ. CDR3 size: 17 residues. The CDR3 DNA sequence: TGCGCCAGCAGCTTGGTCCCCTACGAAGCCTCTAACTATGGCTACACCTTC. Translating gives CASSLVPYEASNYGYTF.

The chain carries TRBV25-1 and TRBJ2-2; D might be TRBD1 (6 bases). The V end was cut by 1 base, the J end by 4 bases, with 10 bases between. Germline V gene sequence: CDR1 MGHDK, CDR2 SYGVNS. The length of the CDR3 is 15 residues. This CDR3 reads CASSEWGPGTGELFF. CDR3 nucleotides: TGTGCCAGCAGTGAATGGGGGCCCGGCACCGGGGAGCTGTTTTTT.

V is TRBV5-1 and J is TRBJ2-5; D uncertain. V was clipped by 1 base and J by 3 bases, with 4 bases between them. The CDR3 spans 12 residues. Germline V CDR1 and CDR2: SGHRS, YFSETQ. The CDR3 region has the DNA TGCGCCAGCAGCTTGTCAAAAGAGACCCAGTACTTC. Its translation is CASSLSKETQYF.

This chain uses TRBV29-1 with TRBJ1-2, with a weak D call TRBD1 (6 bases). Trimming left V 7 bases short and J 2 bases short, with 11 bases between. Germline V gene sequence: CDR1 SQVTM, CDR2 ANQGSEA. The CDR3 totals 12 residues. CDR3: CSADSQNYGYTF. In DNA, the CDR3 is TGCAGCGCGGACAGCCAAAACTATGGCTACACCTTC.

In nucleotides, the CDR3 is TGCGCCAGCAGGTCGGGACTAGCGGGAGTTACCGGGGAGCTGTTTTTT. Protein: CASRSGLAGVTGELFF. V usage is TRBV5-1 and J usage is TRBJ2-2; 14 nucleotides agree with TRBD2. The CDR3 totals 16 residues. Trimming removed 5 bases from V and 5 bases from J; junction bases left unmatched: 5. Germline CDR1 is SGHRS and CDR2 is YFSETQ.

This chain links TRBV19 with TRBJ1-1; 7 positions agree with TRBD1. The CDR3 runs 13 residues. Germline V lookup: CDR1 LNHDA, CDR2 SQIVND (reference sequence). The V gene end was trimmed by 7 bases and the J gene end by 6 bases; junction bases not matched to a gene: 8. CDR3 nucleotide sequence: TGTGCCAGTACCCCGGACAGGATGTCTGAAGCTTTCTTT. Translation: CASTPDRMSEAFF.

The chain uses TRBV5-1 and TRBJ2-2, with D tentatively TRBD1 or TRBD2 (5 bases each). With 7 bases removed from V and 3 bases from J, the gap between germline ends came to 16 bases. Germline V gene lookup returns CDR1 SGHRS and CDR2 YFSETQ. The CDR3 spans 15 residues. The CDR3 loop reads CASYDGTGDTGELFF. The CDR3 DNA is TGCGCCAGCTATGACGGGACCGGGGACACCGGGGAGCTGTTTTTT.

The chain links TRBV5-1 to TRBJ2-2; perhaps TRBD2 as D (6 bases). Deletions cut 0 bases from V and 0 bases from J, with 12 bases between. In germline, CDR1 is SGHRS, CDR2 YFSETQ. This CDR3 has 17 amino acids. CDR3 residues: CASSLAFPGANTGELFF. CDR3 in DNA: TGCGCCAGCAGCTTGGCCTTTCCGGGGGCGAACACCGGGGAGCTGTTTTTT.

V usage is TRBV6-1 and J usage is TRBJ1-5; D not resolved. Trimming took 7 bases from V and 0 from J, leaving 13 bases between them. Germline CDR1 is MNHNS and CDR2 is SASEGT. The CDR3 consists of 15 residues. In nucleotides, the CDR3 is TGTGCCAGCACAGGCACAGAAGATAGCAATCAGCCCCAGCATTTT. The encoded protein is CASTGTEDSNQPQHF.

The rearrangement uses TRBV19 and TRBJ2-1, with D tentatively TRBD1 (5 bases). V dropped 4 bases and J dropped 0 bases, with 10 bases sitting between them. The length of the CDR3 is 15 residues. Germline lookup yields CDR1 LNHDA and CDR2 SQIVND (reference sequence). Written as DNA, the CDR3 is TGTGCCAGTAGTAACTCTAGGGGCTCCTACAATGAGCAGTTCTTC. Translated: CASSNSRGSYNEQFF.

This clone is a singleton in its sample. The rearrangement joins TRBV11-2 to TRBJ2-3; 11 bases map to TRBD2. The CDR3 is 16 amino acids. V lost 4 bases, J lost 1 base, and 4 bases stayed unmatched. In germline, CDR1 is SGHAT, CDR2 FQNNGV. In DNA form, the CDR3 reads TGTGCCAGCAGCTGGGTAGCGGGGGGGGGCACAGATACGCAGTATTTT. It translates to CASSWVAGGGTDTQYF.

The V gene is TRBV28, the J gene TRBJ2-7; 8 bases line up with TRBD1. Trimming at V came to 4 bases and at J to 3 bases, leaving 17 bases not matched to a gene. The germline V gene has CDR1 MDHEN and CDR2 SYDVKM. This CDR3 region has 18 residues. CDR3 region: CASSSPGQAAPIHYEQYF. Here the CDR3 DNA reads TGTGCCAGCAGTTCTCCGGGACAGGCCGCCCCAATCCACTACGAGCAGTACTTC.

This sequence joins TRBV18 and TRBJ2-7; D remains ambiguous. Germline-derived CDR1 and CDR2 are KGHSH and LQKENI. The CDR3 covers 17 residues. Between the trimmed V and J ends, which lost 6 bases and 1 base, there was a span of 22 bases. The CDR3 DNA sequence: TGTGCCAGCTCCCAATATTTGACGGTCGAACAATCCTACGAGCAGTACTTC. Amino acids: CASSQYLTVEQSYEQYF.

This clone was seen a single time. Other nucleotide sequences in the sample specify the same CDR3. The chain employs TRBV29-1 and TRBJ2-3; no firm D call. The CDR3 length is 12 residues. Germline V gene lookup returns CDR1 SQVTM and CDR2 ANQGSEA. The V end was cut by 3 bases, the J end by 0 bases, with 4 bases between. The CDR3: CSVDTSTDTQYF. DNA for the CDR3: TGCAGCGTTGATACCAGCACAGATACGCAGTATTTT.

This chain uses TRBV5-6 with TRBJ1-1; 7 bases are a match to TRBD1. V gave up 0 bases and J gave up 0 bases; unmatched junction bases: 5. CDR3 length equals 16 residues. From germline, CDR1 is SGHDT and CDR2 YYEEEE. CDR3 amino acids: CASSLDRGGMNTEAFF. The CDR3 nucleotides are TGTGCCAGCAGCTTGGACAGGGGAGGTATGAACACTGAAGCTTTCTTT.

For the CDR3, the DNA is TGTGCCAGCCTGACAGGAAATATGAACACTGAAGCTTTCTTT. Translated: CASLTGNMNTEAFF. This chain uses TRBV2 with TRBJ1-1, with D maybe TRBD1 (6 bases). CDR3 length equals 14 residues. V shed 8 bases and J shed 0 bases, with 13 bases lying between them. CDR1 is SNHLY and CDR2 is FYNNEI in the germline V gene.

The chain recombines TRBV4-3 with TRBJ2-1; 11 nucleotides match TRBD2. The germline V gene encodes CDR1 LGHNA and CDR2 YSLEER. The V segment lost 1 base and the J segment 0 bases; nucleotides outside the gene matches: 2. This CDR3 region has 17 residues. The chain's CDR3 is CASSQGTSGSSYNEQFF. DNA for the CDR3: TGCGCCAGCAGCCAAGGGACTAGCGGGTCCTCCTACAATGAGCAGTTCTTC.

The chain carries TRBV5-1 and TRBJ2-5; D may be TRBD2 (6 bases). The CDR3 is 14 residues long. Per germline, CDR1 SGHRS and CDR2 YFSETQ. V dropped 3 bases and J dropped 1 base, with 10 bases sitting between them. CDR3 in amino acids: CASSWEAVQETQYF. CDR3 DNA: TGCGCCAGCAGCTGGGAGGCGGTCCAAGAGACCCAGTACTTC. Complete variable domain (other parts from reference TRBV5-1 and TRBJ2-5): KAGVTQTPRYLIKTRGQQVTLSCSPISGHRSVSWYQQTPGQGLQFLFEYFSETQRNKGNFPGRFSGRQFSNSRSEMNVSTLELGDSALYLCASSWEAVQETQYFGPGTRLLVL.

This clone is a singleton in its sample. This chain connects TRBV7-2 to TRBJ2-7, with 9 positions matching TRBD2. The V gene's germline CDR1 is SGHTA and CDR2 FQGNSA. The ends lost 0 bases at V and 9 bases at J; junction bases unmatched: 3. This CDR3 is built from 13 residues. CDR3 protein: CASSLAASGVQYF. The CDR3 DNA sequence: TGTGCCAGCAGCTTAGCGGCTAGCGGGGTGCAGTACTTC.

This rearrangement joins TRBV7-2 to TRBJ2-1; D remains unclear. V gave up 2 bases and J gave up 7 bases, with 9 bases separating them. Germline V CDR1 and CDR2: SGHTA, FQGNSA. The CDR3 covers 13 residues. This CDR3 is CASSLSWENEQFF. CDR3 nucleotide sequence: TGTGCCAGCAGCTTAAGCTGGGAAAATGAGCAGTTCTTC.

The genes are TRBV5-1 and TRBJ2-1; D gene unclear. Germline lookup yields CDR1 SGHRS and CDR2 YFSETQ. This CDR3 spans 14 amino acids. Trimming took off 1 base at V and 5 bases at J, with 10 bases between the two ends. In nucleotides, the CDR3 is TGCGCCAGCAGCTTGACACACGCCCACAATGAGCAGTTCTTC. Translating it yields CASSLTHAHNEQFF.

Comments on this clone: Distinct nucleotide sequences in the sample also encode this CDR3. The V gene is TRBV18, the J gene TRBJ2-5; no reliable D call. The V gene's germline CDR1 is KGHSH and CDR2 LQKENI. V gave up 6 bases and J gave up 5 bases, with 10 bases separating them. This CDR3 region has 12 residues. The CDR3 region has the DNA TGTGCCAGCTCCGCCAGTGGGGAGACCCAGTACTTC. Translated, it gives CASSASGETQYF.

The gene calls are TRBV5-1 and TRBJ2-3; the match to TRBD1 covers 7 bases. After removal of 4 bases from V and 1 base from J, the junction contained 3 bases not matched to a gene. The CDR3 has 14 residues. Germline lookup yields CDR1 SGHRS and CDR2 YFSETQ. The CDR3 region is CASSNTGGTDTQYF. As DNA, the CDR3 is TGCGCCAGCAGCAACACAGGGGGCACAGATACGCAGTATTTT.